These T cell receptor beta chains were read from a single sample in a study of metastatic and nonmetastatic thyroid tumors. TCRdb re-called the PCR reads with MiXCR. The sample includes about 4,400 clones, 35% to 45% seen only once; the top ten take around two fifths. Sequenced sample: adjacent normal tissue. The origin of the receptors is a male donor with papillary thyroid cancer or a benign thyroid nodule (not recorded which). Some clones in this sample may be carry-over from other donors' samples. Each CDR3 is given with its conserved first and last residue. A D gene is named only where the DNA matches it firmly.

CDR3 protein: CSARDQGTGMGTEAFF
D gene: TRBD1
V gene: TRBV20-1

CDR3 protein: CASKNSGTSYEQYF
D gene: TRBD2
V gene: TRBV6-2/TRBV6-3

CDR3 protein: CASSQDWRDHEQFF
D gene: .
V gene: TRBV4-3

CDR3 protein: CASSGTSGEQYF
D gene: TRBD2
V gene: TRBV2

CDR3 protein: CASSLRRGTDAFF
D gene: .
V gene: TRBV27

CDR3 protein: CASRPRQGAAGELFF
D gene: TRBD1
V gene: TRBV7-9

CDR3 protein: CASRPSGRGSYEQYF
D gene: TRBD2
V gene: TRBV12-3/TRBV12-4

CDR3 protein: CASSRGLAGAYEQYF
D gene: TRBD2
V gene: TRBV28

CDR3 protein: CSARAEGRNYGYTF
D gene: .
V gene: TRBV20-1

CDR3 protein: CASSLVGLAGDYNEQFF
D gene: TRBD2
V gene: TRBV7-8

CDR3 protein: CSVIGGRDNEQYF
D gene: TRBD2
V gene: TRBV20-1

CDR3 protein: CASRRDSNSPLHF
D gene: TRBD1
V gene: TRBV6-1

CDR3 protein: CSARAGLLAGGGEQFF
D gene: TRBD2
V gene: TRBV20-1